This T cell receptor beta chain was sequenced during a study of blood T cell repertoires in COVID-19 (dated by TCRdb to about 2020). Broadly, across the study: The collaborator samples originated in the United States, Italy and Spain and spanned the acute and convalescent phases of COVID-19. Where available, HLA class I and class II types were taken from metadata supplied by the sample provider and were not determined by assay-based typing. Sample metadata almost always included a de-identified subject ID, COVID-19 status, age in years and sex. The dataset comprised deeply sampled blood TCRbeta repertoires from subjects exposed to, actively infected with, or recovered from COVID-19. The prospective study material was composed of cDNA or gDNA derived from T cells, B-cell-depleted T cells, or PBMCs. The samples were drawn from two sources: the first 160 participants of the ongoing ImmuneRACE study, and 1,000 to 1,500 subjects contributed by 6 global collaborators. The repertoires were made available in a free public database intended to serve as a resource for research on the immune response to SARS-CoV-2.

One collaborating source in Seattle enrolled patients while the patients were actively infected and followed the patients over time throughout the course of disease. The collaborating institutions used their own protocols to collect whole blood in K2EDTA tubes. For TCRbeta analysis, collaborator samples were shipped as frozen whole blood, as isolated PBMCs, or as DNA extracted from either sample type. The immunoSEQ Assay, a bias-controlled multiplex PCR, was used to amplify TCRbeta CDR3 regions from genomic DNA. In the paper's pipeline: Nucleated cell counts per sample were estimated from amplification of reference gene primers within the assay. Sequence reads were collapsed and filtered to measure the absolute abundance of every unique TCRbeta CDR3 rearrangement. For each sample, productive Simpson clonality was calculated as the square root of Simpson's diversity index across productive rearrangements. The immuneACCESS repertoire file appears here via TCRdb, limited to in-frame rearrangements. These files lack a portion of the clones; in checked studies, under half of the deficit traces to unresolved V genes, and the cause of the others is not known. That table is the source of V, J and clone size, and D and trimming were worked out from the DNA. The sample contains roughly 340,000 clones, around 86% of them found a single time. About 6% of the sample is in the top ten clones.

Turning to this clone: It lacks a known antigen. No base quality values were provided; no much bigger clone lies one nucleotide off.

Points the paper makes about the study in general: The quantity of clinical and demographic metadata differed by source and by participant and was supplied without curation.

The germline V and J ends show losses of 1 base and 8 bases respectively, and no gene match explains 6 bases of the junction. The CDR3 has 15 amino acids, counting the end cysteine and phenylalanine. Here the CDR3 DNA is all that survives: 45 bases in frame from base 1. For CDR1 and CDR2, the germline V gene lists SGHTA and FQGNSA. Sequenced sample: peripheral blood. The V and J segments used are TRBV7-2 and TRBJ2-1; TRBD2 matches 9 bases in the middle. This receptor was identified in a woman in her forties or fifties with COVID-19, enrolled during active disease. The nucleotides are TGTGCCAGCAGCTTAGTAGCGGGAGCACGTGATGAGCAGTTCTTC. Its amino acids are CASSLVAGARDEQFF.